The T cell receptor (beta chain) under discussion was sequenced for a study of long-term antiretroviral therapy in people with HIV. Study-level findings and limits: Clones that had undergone expansion before ART dominated the repertoire at all time points. Sampling of blood ran from about 2004 to 2017, and older ART regimens were possibly in use.

Per individual, the PBMC samples numbered at least one pre-ART and at least two post-ART. With regard to this clone: The antigen remains unidentified.

The germline V gene has CDR1 SGHAT and CDR2 FQNNGV. Trimming cost V 5 bases and J 5 bases; bases outside gene matches: 10. The CDR3 sequence is 15 residues long. immunoSEQ v3.0 was run at survey level. Produced via immunoSEQ multiplex PCR; TCRdb's table is partial and in-frame only. The table lists under 45,000 clones, about 95% of them singletons. The sequences come from unsorted PBMCs, collected roughly 9.4 years after starting antiretroviral therapy. J is TRBJ2-5 and V is TRBV11-2; the match to TRBD2 covers 8 bases. This receptor was taken from a man aged 25-40 years with HIV. CDR3 in DNA: TGTGCCAGCAGCCTTACTAGCGGACCTAGGGAGACCCAGTACTTC. Protein: CASSLTSGPRETQYF. The full variable domain, its missing parts supplied by reference TRBV11-2 and TRBJ2-5, is EAGVAQSPRYKIIEKRQSVAFWCNPISGHATLYWYQQILGQGPKLLIQFQNNGVVDDSQLPKDRFSAERLKGVDSTLKIQPAKLEDSAVYLCASSLTSGPRETQYFGPGTRLLVL.